This T cell receptor (beta chain) derives from a study of graft-versus-host responses after intestinal transplantation. Study-level background: Among the recipients, all got anti-thymocyte globulin induction and then tacrolimus and steroids for about three years.

Overall study results and limits: Detection of GvH clones occurred in recipient marrow, and some had their first appearance in ileum or blood.

Only in-frame clones appear in the TCRdb table, and some are missing; sequencing was by immunoSEQ multiplex PCR. The sample includes 90,000 to 150,000 clones, over 85% of them seen just once. The CDR3 has 16 residues. Germline lookup yields CDR1 MGHRA and CDR2 YSYEKL. V shed 3 bases and J 9 bases; nucleotides not matched to a gene: 8. Comments on this clone: The antigen is undetermined.

The sequencing here drew on unstimulated CD4+ T cells sorted from spleen or lymph node cells, taken before intestinal transplant. This clonotype originated in a human donor who received an intestinal transplant. The chain joins TRBV4-1 to TRBJ2-2, with TRBD2 identical over 12 bases. The CDR3 bases are TGCGCCAGCAGCCAGCCTCCGGGACTAGCGGGCCGGGAGCTGTTTTTT. It yields the protein CASSQPPGLAGRELFF.